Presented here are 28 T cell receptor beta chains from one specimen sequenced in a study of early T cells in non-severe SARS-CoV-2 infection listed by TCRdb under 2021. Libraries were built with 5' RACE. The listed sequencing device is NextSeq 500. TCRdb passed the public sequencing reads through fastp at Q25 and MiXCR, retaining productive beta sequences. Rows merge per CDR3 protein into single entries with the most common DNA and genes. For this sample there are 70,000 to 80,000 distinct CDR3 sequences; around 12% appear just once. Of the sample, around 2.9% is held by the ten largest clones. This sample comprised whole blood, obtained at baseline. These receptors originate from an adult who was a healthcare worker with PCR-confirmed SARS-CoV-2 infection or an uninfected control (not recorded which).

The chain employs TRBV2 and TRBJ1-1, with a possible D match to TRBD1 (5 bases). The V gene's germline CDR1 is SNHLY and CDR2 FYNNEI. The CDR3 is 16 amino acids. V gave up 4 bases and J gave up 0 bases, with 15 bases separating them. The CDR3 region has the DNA TGTGCCAGCAGTGTGGGCAGGGCAGCAATGAACACTGAAGCTTTCTTT. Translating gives CASSVGRAAMNTEAFF.

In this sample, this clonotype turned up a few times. CDR3 coding DNA: TGTGCCAGCAGCTTAGTAAGGGGCGAGGACACCATATATTTT. Its protein product is CASSLVRGEDTIYF. V gene TRBV7-2 combines with J gene TRBJ1-3, with D tentatively TRBD1 (5 bases). Germline V gene data show CDR1 as SGHTA and CDR2 as FQGNSA. Trimming cost V 1 base and J 8 bases, with 12 bases left between them. The CDR3 spans 14 residues.

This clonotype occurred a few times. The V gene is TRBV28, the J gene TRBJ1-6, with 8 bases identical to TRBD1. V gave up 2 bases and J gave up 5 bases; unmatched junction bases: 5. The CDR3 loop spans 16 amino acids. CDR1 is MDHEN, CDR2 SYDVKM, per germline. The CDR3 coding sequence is TGTGCCAGCAGTTTAGTGGCAGGGGGCGATAATTCACCCCTCCACTTT. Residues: CASSLVAGGDNSPLHF. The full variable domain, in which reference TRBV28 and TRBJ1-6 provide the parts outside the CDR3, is DVKVTQSSRYLVKRTGEKVFLECVQDMDHENMFWYRQDPGLGLRLIYFSYDVKMKEKGDIPEGYSVSREKKERFSLILESASTNQTSMYLCASSLVAGGDNSPLHFGNGTRLTVT.

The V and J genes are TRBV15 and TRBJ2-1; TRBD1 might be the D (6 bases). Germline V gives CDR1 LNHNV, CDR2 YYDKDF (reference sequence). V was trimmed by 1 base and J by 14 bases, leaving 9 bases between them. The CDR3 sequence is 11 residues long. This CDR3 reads CATSRGTGKFF. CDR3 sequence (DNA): TGTGCCACCAGCAGAGGCACAGGGAAGTTCTTC.

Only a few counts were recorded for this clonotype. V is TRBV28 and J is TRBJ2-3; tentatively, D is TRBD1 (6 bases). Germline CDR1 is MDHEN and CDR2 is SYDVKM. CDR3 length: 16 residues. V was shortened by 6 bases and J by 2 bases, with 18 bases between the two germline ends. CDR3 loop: CASSFPPGETTDTQYF. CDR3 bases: TGTGCCAGCAGCTTCCCCCCAGGGGAAACCACAGATACGCAGTATTTT. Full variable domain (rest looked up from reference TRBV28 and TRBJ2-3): DVKVTQSSRYLVKRTGEKVFLECVQDMDHENMFWYRQDPGLGLRLIYFSYDVKMKEKGDIPEGYSVSREKKERFSLILESASTNQTSMYLCASSFPPGETTDTQYFGPGTRLTVL.

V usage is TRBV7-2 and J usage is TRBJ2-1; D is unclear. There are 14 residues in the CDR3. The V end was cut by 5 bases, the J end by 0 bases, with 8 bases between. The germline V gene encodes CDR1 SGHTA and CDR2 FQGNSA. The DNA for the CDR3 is TGTGCCAGCAGCCCGACGGCCTCCTACAATGAGCAGTTCTTC. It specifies CASSPTASYNEQFF.

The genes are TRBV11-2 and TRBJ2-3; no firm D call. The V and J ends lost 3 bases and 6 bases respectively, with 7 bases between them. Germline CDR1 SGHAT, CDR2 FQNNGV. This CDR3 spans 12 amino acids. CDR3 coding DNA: TGTGCCAGCAGCTTGGGTATGGATACGCAGTATTTT. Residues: CASSLGMDTQYF. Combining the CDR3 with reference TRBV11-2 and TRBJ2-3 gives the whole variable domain EAGVAQSPRYKIIEKRQSVAFWCNPISGHATLYWYQQILGQGPKLLIQFQNNGVVDDSQLPKDRFSAERLKGVDSTLKIQPAKLEDSAVYLCASSLGMDTQYFGPGTRLTVL.

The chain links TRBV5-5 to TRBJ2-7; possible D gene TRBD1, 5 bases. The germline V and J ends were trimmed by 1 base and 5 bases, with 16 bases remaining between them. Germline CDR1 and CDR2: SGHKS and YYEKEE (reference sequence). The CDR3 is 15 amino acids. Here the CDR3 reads CASSLFSRVGNEQYF. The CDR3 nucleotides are TGTGCCAGCAGCTTGTTCTCCAGGGTTGGAAACGAGCAGTACTTC.

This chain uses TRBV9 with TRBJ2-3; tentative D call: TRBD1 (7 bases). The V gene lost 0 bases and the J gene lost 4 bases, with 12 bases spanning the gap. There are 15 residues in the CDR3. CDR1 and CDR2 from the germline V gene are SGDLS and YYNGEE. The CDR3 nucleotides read TGTGCCAGCAGCGTAGTTCAGGGGGAGGCAGATACGCAGTATTTT. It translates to CASSVVQGEADTQYF.

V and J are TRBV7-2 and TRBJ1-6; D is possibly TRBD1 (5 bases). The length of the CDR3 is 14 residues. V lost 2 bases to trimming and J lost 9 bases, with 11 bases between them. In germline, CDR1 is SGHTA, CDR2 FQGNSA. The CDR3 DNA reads TGTGCCAGCAGCTTATCAGGGCCCCCTTCACCCCTCCACTTT. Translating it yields CASSLSGPPSPLHF.

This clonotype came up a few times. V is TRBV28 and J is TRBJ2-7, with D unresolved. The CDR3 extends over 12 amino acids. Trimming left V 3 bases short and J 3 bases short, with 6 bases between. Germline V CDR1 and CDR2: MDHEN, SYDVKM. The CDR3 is CASSLDGYEQYF. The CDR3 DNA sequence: TGTGCCAGCAGTTTGGACGGCTACGAGCAGTACTTC. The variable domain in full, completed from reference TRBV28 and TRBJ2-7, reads DVKVTQSSRYLVKRTGEKVFLECVQDMDHENMFWYRQDPGLGLRLIYFSYDVKMKEKGDIPEGYSVSREKKERFSLILESASTNQTSMYLCASSLDGYEQYFGPGTRLTVT.

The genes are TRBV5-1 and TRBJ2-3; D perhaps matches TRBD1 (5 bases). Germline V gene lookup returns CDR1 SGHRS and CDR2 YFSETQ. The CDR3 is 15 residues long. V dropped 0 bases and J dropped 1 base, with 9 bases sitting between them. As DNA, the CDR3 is TGCGCCAGCAGCTTGGCCAAACAGGGCACAGATACGCAGTATTTT. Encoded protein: CASSLAKQGTDTQYF. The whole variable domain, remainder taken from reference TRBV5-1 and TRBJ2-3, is KAGVTQTPRYLIKTRGQQVTLSCSPISGHRSVSWYQQTPGQGLQFLFEYFSETQRNKGNFPGRFSGRQFSNSRSEMNVSTLELGDSALYLCASSLAKQGTDTQYFGPGTRLTVL.

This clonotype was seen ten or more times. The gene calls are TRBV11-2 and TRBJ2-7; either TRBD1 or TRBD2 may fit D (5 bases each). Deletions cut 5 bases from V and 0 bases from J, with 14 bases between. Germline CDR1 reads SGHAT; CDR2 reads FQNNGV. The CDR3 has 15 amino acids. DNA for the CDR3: TGTGCCAGCAGCCGGGGCCCATTGAGCTCCTACGAGCAGTACTTC. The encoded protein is CASSRGPLSSYEQYF.

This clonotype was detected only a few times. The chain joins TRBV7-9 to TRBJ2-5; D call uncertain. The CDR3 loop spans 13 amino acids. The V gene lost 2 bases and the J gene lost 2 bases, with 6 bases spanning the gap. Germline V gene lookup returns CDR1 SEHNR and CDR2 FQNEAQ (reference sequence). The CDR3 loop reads CASSLHLQETQYF. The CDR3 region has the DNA TGTGCCAGCAGCTTACACTTACAAGAGACCCAGTACTTC.

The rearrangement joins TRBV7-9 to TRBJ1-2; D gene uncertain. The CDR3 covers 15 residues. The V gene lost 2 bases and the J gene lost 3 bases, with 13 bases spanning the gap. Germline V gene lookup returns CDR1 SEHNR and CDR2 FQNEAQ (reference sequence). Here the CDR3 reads CASSLSPPPDYGYTF. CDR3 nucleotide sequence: TGTGCCAGCAGCTTATCCCCCCCGCCTGACTATGGCTACACCTTC.

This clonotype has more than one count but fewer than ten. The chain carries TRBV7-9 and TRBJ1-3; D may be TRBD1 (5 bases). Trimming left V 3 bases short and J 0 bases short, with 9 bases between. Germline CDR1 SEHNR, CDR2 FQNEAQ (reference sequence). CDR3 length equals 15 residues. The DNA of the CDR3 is TGTGCCAGCAGCTTCTACGGGGGCTCTGGAAACACCATATATTTT. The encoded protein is CASSFYGGSGNTIYF.

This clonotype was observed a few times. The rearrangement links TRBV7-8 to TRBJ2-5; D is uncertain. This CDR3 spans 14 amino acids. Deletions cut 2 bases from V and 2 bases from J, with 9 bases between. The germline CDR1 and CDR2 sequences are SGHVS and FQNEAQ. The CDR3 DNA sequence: TGTGCCAGCAGCTTAACAGAATTTCAAGAGACCCAGTACTTC. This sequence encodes CASSLTEFQETQYF.

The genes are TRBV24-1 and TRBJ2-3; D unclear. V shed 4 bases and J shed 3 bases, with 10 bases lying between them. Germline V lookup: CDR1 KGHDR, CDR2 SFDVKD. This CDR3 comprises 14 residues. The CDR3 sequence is CATSDPRTTDTQYF. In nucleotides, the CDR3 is TGTGCCACCAGTGACCCTAGAACAACAGATACGCAGTATTTT.

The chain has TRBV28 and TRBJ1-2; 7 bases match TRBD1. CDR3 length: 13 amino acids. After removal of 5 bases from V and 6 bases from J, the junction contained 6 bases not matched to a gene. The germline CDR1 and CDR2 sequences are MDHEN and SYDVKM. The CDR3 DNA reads TGTGCCAGCAGTGTAAGGGGGCTTCATGGCTACACCTTC. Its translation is CASSVRGLHGYTF.

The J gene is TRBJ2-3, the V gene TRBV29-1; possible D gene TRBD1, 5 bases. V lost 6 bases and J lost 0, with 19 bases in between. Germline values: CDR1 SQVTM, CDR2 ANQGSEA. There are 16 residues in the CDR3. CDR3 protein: CSVEKSQGSSTDTQYF. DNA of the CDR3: TGCAGCGTCGAAAAGAGTCAGGGATCTAGCACAGATACGCAGTATTTT.

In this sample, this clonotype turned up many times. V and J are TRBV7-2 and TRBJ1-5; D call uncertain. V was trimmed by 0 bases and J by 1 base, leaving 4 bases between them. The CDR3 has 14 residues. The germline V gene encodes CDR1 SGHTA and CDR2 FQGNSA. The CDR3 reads CASSLALSNQPQHF. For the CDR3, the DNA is TGTGCCAGCAGCTTAGCGCTGAGCAATCAGCCCCAGCATTTT.

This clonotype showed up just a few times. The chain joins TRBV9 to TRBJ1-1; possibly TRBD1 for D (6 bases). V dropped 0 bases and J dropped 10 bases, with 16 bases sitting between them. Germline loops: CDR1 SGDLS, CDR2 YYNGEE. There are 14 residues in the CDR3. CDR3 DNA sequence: TGTGCCAGCAGCGTAGACGCAGGGGCCGCGGGAGCTTTCTTT. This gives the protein CASSVDAGAAGAFF. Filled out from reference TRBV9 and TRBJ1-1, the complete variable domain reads DSGVTQTPKHLITATGQRVTLRCSPRSGDLSVYWYQQSLDQGLQFLIQYYNGEERAKGNILERFSAQQFPDLHSELNLSSLELGDSALYFCASSVDAGAAGAFFGQGTRLTVV.

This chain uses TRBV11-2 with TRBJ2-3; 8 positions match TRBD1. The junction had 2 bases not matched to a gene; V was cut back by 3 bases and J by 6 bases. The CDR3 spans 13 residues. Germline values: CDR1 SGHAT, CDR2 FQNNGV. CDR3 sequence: CASSLDREDTQYF. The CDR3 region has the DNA TGTGCCAGCAGCTTGGACAGGGAGGATACGCAGTATTTT.

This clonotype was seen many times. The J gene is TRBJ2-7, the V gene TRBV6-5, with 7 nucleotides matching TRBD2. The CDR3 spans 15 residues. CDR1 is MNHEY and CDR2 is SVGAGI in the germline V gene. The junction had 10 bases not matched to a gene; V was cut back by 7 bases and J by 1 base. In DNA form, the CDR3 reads TGTGCCAGCACCCCTCCCGGACTAGGATCCTACGAGCAGTACTTC. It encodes CASTPPGLGSYEQYF.

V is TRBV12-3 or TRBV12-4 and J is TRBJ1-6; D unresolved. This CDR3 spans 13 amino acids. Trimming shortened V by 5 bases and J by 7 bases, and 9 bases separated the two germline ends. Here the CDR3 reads CASSPNVNSPLHF. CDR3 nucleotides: TGTGCCAGCAGTCCCAACGTGAATTCACCCCTCCACTTT.

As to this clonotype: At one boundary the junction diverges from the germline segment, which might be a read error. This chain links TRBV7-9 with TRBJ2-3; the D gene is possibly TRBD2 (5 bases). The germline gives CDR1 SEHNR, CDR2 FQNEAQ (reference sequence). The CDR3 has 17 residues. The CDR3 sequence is CAGSFSGLNEWTDTQYF. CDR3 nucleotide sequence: TGTGCCGGCAGCTTTTCAGGACTGAACGAGTGGACAGATACGCAGTATTTT.

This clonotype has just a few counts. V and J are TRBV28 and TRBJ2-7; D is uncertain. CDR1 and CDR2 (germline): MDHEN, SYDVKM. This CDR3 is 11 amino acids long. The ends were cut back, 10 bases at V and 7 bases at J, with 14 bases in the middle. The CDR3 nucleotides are TGTGCCACCGTTTCCCGGCTTGAGCAGTACTTC. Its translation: CATVSRLEQYF.

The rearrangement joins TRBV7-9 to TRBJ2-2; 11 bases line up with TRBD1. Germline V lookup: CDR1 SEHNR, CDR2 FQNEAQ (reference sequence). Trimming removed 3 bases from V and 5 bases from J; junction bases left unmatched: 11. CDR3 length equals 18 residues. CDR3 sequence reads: CASSLAPGQGVRTGELFF. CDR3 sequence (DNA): TGTGCCAGCAGCTTGGCCCCGGGACAGGGGGTTCGGACCGGGGAGCTGTTTTTT.